This T cell receptor beta chain comes out of a study of blood T cells in healthy people across ages. The CDR3 is 15 residues long. V gave up 5 bases and J gave up 3 bases; unmatched junction bases: 7. CDR1 is MNHNY and CDR2 is SVGAGI in the germline V gene (reference sequence). A sample-barcoded 5' primer and a J-beta primer mix were used in a second PCR of roughly 6 to 11 cycles. TCRdb reanalysed the 5' RACE reads using MiXCR and keeps one entry per CDR3 protein. Of some 1,000,000 distinct CDR3 sequences in the sample, less than 25% were seen once. These records were also assigned to another study, of T cells of mothers and their children.

The receptor was derived from a girl aged 2-10 years in good health. Sequences were obtained from blood. The V gene is TRBV6-6, the J gene TRBJ2-1; 7 nucleotides match TRBD1. In DNA, the CDR3 is TGTGCCAGCAGTCAAGTACAGGGGAACTACAATGAGCAGTTCTTC. This translates into CASSQVQGNYNEQFF.